The rows below give T cell receptor beta chains drawn from one sample of a study of shared clonotypes between healthy human individuals. Sequencing was performed with immunoSEQ multiplex PCR; in TCRdb, only in-frame clones are kept and a portion is missing. This table holds 2 million to 2.5 million clones, more than 85% found once. The sample was naive CD4+ T cells from PBMCs. The receptors shown here come from a man aged 18 to 29 in good health. Some clones in this sample may be carry-over from other donors' samples. Each CDR3 is given with its conserved first and last residue. A D gene is named only where the DNA matches it firmly. Size is stated for part of the rows, as once, few or many counts, or as a class when the clone is expanded.

j_call,d_call,v_call,clone_size,cdr3_nt,cdr3_aa
TRBJ2-1,NA,TRBV19,once,TGTGCCAGTAGTCCCGGTCGGGCAGGGTCCTACAATGAGCAGTTCTTC,CASSPGRAGSYNEQFF
TRBJ2-3,TRBD2,TRBV7-3,NA,TGTGCCAGCAGCTCAGGACTAGCGGCTAGCACAGATACGCAGTATTTT,CASSSGLAASTDTQYF
TRBJ2-1,NA,TRBV2,NA,TGTGCCAGCCCTGGGGGAGCAAGGTGGGATGAGCAGTTCTTC,CASPGGARWDEQFF
TRBJ1-2,NA,TRBV28,NA,TGTGCCAGCACCCCCGGGGGTGATGGGAACTATGGCTACACCTTC,CASTPGGDGNYGYTF
TRBJ2-5,NA,TRBV18,once,TGTGCCAGCTCGGGACCGGGACTGCAAGAGACCCAGTACTTC,CASSGPGLQETQYF
TRBJ2-7,NA,TRBV5-6,once,TGTGCCAGCAGCGATCCGGGCTTGGCGTCCTACGAGCAGTACTTC,CASSDPGLASYEQYF
TRBJ1-6,NA,TRBV28,NA,TGTGCCAGCAGTGGCGGGTCTCGCCATTGGTTACCCCTCCACTTT,CASSGGSRHWLPLHF
TRBJ2-3,NA,TRBV5-1,NA,TGCGCCAGCAGCTTAACAGTGACCGTGGATACGCAGTATTTT,CASSLTVTVDTQYF
TRBJ1-6,NA,TRBV5-1,NA,TGCGCCAGCAGCCCAGACCTGAGCTCCTATAATTCACCCCTCCACTTT,CASSPDLSSYNSPLHF
TRBJ2-7,NA,TRBV5-6,NA,TGTGCCAGCAGCTTGGGTCCTTTAGGGGCTAAACGCCCCTACGAGCAGTACTTC,CASSLGPLGAKRPYEQYF
TRBJ2-5,NA,TRBV28,NA,TGTGCCAGCAGTTTCCCAGGGGCCATCCAAGAGACCCAGTACTTC,CASSFPGAIQETQYF
TRBJ2-7,TRBD2,TRBV28,NA,TGTGCCAGCAGAAATTCGGGGGGGGTGGGCTACGAGCAGTACTTC,CASRNSGGVGYEQYF
TRBJ1-2,NA,TRBV28,NA,TGTGCCAGCAGTCCAGGGACGGCCACCTATGGCTACACCTTC,CASSPGTATYGYTF
TRBJ2-6,NA,TRBV4-2,NA,TGTGCCAGCAGCCAAGAGGGAACGGGCCCTTCCTTCTCTGGGGCCAACGTCCTGACTTTC,CASSQEGTGPSFSGANVLTF
TRBJ1-1,NA,TRBV27,NA,TGTGCCAGCAGTCCAACAAGGGACACTGAAGCTTTCTTT,CASSPTRDTEAFF
TRBJ1-3,NA,TRBV5-6,NA,TGTGCCAGCAGCTTGTTTGGTGGTTCTGGAAACACCATATATTTT,CASSLFGGSGNTIYF
TRBJ1-3,NA,TRBV10-3,NA,TGTGCCATCTCAGGCCAGGAGAACTCTGGAAACACCATATATTTT,CAISGQENSGNTIYF
TRBJ2-2,TRBD1,TRBV28,NA,TGTGCCAGCAGCTCAGGGGGCGCGAACACCGGGGAGCTGTTTTTT,CASSSGGANTGELFF
TRBJ2-7,NA,TRBV2,NA,TGTGCCAGCAGTGACGGTGGGAGCCTCCACGAGCAGTACTTC,CASSDGGSLHEQYF
TRBJ2-7,NA,TRBV5-1,NA,TGCGCCAGCAGCTTGGTGGCAGATTACTACGAGCAGTACTTC,CASSLVADYYEQYF
TRBJ1-2,NA,TRBV29-1,NA,TGCAGCGTTGAAGCGGTCGGGGGTAACTATGGCTACACCTTC,CSVEAVGGNYGYTF
TRBJ2-5,NA,TRBV7-6,NA,TGTGCCAGCAGGCGTACAGGTGGGGCGGGAGAGACCCAGTACTTC,CASRRTGGAGETQYF
TRBJ2-3,TRBD2,TRBV7-2,NA,TGTGCCAGCAGCCGGGACTATTTCACAGATACGCAGTATTTT,CASSRDYFTDTQYF
TRBJ1-4,NA,TRBV15,NA,TGTGCCACCAGCAGGGCCCAGGACGAAAAACTGTTTTTT,CATSRAQDEKLFF
TRBJ1-2,TRBD1,TRBV6-4,NA,TGTGCCACCCGACAGGGCGGAAACTATGGCTACACCTTC,CATRQGGNYGYTF
TRBJ1-1,NA,TRBV29-1,NA,TGCAGCGTTGAAGCAACCTACCGCACTGAAGCTTTCTTT,CSVEATYRTEAFF
TRBJ1-3,TRBD1,TRBV10-1,NA,TGCGCCAGCACCACCGGGACAGGTGCTGGAAACACCATATATTTT,CASTTGTGAGNTIYF
TRBJ2-1,NA,TRBV11-2,NA,TGTGCCAGCAGCTCGCTCGGACTACGGGCTGAGCAGTTCTTC,CASSSLGLRAEQFF
TRBJ1-1,TRBD1,TRBV9,NA,TGTGCCAGCAGCGAGGGGACAGGGGAAAGGAACACTGAAGCTTTCTTT,CASSEGTGERNTEAFF
TRBJ1-4,NA,TRBV28,NA,TGTGCCAGCAGTTACAGATCAACTAATGAAAAACTGTTTTTT,CASSYRSTNEKLFF
TRBJ1-2,NA,TRBV2,NA,TGTGCCAGCAGTGCACAGGGTCAGGTCCATGGCTACACCTTC,CASSAQGQVHGYTF
TRBJ2-2,NA,TRBV28,NA,TGTGCCAGCAACCTTGGGGGTATGGGCACCGGGGAGCTGTTTTTT,CASNLGGMGTGELFF
TRBJ2-7,TRBD1,TRBV28,NA,TGTGCCAGCAGTCCATGGACAGGGGGGACCTACGAGCAGTACTTC,CASSPWTGGTYEQYF
TRBJ1-1,NA,TRBV5-5,NA,TGTGCCAGCAGCTTGAGGATTGAAGCTTTCTTT,CASSLRIEAFF
TRBJ2-3,NA,TRBV25-1,NA,TGTGCCAGCAGTGAAACGAGACCCCGGACAGATACGCAGTATTTT,CASSETRPRTDTQYF
TRBJ1-1,TRBD1,TRBV6-5,NA,TGTGCCAGCAGCCTACAGGGGGCGGGCACTGAAGCTTTCTTT,CASSLQGAGTEAFF
TRBJ1-2,NA,TRBV5-1,NA,TGCGCCAGCAGCTCGGTTACACCGATCTATGGCTACACCTTC,CASSSVTPIYGYTF
TRBJ1-1,NA,TRBV18,NA,TGTGCCAGCACCCCGCGGCGGGACACTGAAGCTTTCTTT,CASTPRRDTEAFF
TRBJ1-1,NA,TRBV19,once,TGTGCCAGTAGTATCCGAATACCGATGAACACTGAAGCTTTCTTT,CASSIRIPMNTEAFF
TRBJ2-2,NA,TRBV9,NA,TGTGCCAGCAGCGTAGAATTAAGGGGACGGGACACCGGGGAGCTGTTTTTT,CASSVELRGRDTGELFF
TRBJ1-5,NA,TRBV30,NA,TGTGCCTGGGATGGAGGGATGGATCAGCCCCAGCATTTT,CAWDGGMDQPQHF
TRBJ2-3,NA,TRBV5-1,NA,TGCGCCAGCAGCTTGGCAGGAGAGGGAACAGATACGCAGTATTTT,CASSLAGEGTDTQYF
TRBJ2-7,TRBD2,TRBV10-3,NA,TGTGCCATCAGTGGGCGGCGGGAGGACGAGCAGTACTTC,CAISGRREDEQYF
TRBJ1-2,NA,TRBV15,once,TGTGCCACCGCCCACGGGGGCTATTATGGCTACACCTTC,CATAHGGYYGYTF
TRBJ1-5,NA,TRBV10-3,NA,TGTGCCATCAGTGAAGATGGCGGTGGCAATCAGCCCCAGCATTTT,CAISEDGGGNQPQHF
TRBJ1-1,NA,TRBV27,few,TGTGCCAGCAGTTTGTATCTGAACACTGAAGCTTTCTTT,CASSLYLNTEAFF
TRBJ1-4,TRBD1,TRBV7-9,NA,TGTGCCAGCAGCTTAGCAGACAGGGTTAATGAAAAACTGTTTTTT,CASSLADRVNEKLFF
TRBJ2-5,NA,TRBV10-2,NA,TGCGCCAGCAGTGACCGACTCCCTACCGCGGAGACCCAGTACTTC,CASSDRLPTAETQYF
TRBJ2-3,NA,TRBV9,NA,TGTGCCAGCAGCGGGGGGGCCCTCGGGGATACGCAGTATTTT,CASSGGALGDTQYF
TRBJ2-7,NA,TRBV7-9,NA,TGTGCCAGCAGCTTAATTCAGGGGCCGAACTACGAGCAGTACTTC,CASSLIQGPNYEQYF
TRBJ2-5,NA,TRBV9,NA,TGTGCCAGCAGCTCGGATAGAAGGACGGTGAAAGAGACCCAGTACTTC,CASSSDRRTVKETQYF
TRBJ2-7,NA,TRBV7-3,NA,TGTGCCAGCAGCTCACAGGGAAGTCGGGTCTACGAGCAGTACTTC,CASSSQGSRVYEQYF
TRBJ1-2,NA,TRBV6-5,once,TGTGCCAGCAGTTACGGGGGGGGCCTCGACTATGGCTACACCTTC,CASSYGGGLDYGYTF
TRBJ1-3,NA,TRBV5-1,NA,TGCGCCAGCAGCTCGGACCCTGGAAACACCATATATTTT,CASSSDPGNTIYF
TRBJ1-4,NA,TRBV19,once,TGTGCCAGTAGCGACCGGGCGGGGATTGAAAAACTGTTTTTT,CASSDRAGIEKLFF
TRBJ1-5,NA,TRBV5-1,NA,TGCGCCAGCAGCTTGGGGGACTTATCTGGCAATCAGCCCCAGCATTTT,CASSLGDLSGNQPQHF
TRBJ2-3,NA,TRBV10-1,NA,TGCGCCAGCAGTGAGATAGTTACCCTCACAGATACGCAGTATTTT,CASSEIVTLTDTQYF
TRBJ1-4,TRBD1,TRBV5-1,NA,TGCGCCAGCAGCCCGGGGACAGGGTTGACCGAAAAACTGTTTTTT,CASSPGTGLTEKLFF
TRBJ1-1,TRBD1,TRBV19,NA,TGTGCCAGTAGTACGCGACAGGGGGCGGACACTGAAGCTTTCTTT,CASSTRQGADTEAFF
TRBJ2-7,TRBD2,TRBV18,NA,TGTGCCAGCTCCCCCGGACTAGACGAGCAGTACTTC,CASSPGLDEQYF